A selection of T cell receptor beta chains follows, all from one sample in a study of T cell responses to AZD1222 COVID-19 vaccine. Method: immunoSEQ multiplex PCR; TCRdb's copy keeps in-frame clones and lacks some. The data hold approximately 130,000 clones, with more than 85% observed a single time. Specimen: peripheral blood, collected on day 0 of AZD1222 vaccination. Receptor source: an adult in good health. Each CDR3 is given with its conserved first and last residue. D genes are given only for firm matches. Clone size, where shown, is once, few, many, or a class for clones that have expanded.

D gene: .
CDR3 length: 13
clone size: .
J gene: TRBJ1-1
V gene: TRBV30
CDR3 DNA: TGTGCCTGGAGTGTCTCGGGGGGCACTGAAGCTTTCTTT
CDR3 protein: CAWSVSGGTEAFF

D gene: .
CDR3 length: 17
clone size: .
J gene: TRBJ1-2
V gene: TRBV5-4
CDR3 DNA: TGTGCCAGCAGCTTGGTGCTCGGCCAGGGATTGTTTCATGGCTACACCTTC
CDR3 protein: CASSLVLGQGLFHGYTF

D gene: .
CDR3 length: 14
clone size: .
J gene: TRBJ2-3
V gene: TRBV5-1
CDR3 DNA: TGCGCCAGCAGCTTGGCGACAGGCACAGATACGCAGTATTTT
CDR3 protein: CASSLATGTDTQYF

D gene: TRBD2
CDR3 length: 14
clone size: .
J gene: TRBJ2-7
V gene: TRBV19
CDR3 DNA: TGTGCCAGTAGCTCCACTAGCGGGAGGTACGAGCAGTACTTC
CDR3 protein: CASSSTSGRYEQYF

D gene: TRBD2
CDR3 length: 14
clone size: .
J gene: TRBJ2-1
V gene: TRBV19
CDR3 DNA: TGTGCCAGTAGTCTCAGCGGGAGGAATAATGAGCAGTTCTTC
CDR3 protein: CASSLSGRNNEQFF

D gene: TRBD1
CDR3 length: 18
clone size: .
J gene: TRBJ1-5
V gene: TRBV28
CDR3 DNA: TGTGCCAGCACGAACTGGGGGCCGGGACAGGGGGTACGTCAGCCCCAGCATTTT
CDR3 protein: CASTNWGPGQGVRQPQHF

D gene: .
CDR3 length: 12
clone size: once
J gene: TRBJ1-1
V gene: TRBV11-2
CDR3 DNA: TGTGCCAGCAGCTTCGTCCAGGGGGAAGCTTTCTTT
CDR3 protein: CASSFVQGEAFF

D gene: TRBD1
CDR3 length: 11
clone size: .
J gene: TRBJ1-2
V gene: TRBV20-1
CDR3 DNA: TGCAGTGCCGTAAGGGACAGGGAGCACACCTTC
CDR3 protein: CSAVRDREHTF

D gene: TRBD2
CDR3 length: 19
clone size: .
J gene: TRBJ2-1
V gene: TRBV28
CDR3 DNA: TGTGCCAGCAGCCAATTGGGACTAGCGGGAAAAAGCTCCTACAATGAGCAGTTCTTC
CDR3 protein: CASSQLGLAGKSSYNEQFF

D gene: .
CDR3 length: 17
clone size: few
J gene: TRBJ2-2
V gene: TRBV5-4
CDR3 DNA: TGTGCCAGCAGCGCCAAACGCCGGGACACCAACACCGGGGAGCTGTTTTTT
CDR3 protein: CASSAKRRDTNTGELFF

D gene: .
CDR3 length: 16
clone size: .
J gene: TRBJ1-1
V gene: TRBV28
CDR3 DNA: TGTGCCAGCAGTTTTGTACCAGGGCGTCTAGACACTGAAGCTTTCTTT
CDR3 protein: CASSFVPGRLDTEAFF

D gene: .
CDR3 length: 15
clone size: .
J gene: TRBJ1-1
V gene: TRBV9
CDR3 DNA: TGTGCCAGCAGCGTAGGGGATGGGGACGGACGTATAGCTTTCTTT
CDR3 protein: CASSVGDGDGRIAFF

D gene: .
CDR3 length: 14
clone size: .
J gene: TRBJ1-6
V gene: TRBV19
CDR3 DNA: TGTGCCAGTAGTATCTCGCAGTCTCATTCACCCCTCCACTTT
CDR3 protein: CASSISQSHSPLHF

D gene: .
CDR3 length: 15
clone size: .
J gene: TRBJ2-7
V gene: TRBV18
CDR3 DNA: TGTGCCAGCTCACCAATTCCGGGAGTAGTTAACGAGCAGTACTTC
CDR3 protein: CASSPIPGVVNEQYF